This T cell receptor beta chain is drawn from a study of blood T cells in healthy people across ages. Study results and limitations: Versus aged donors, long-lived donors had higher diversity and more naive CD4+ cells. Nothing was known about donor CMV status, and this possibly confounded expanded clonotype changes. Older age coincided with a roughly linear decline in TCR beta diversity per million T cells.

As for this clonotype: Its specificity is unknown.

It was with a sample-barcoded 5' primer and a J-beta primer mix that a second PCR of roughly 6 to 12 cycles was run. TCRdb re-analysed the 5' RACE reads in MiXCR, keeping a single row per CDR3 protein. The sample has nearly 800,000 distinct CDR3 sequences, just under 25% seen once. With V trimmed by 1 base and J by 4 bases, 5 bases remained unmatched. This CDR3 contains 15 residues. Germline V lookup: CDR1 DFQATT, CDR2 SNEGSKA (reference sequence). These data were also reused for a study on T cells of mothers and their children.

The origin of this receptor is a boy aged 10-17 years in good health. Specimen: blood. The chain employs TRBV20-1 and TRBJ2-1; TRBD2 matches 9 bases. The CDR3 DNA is TGCAGTGCTAGAGGTGGCGGGGGGGATTACAATGAGCAGTTCTTC. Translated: CSARGGGGDYNEQFF.